This T cell receptor beta chain was captured in a study of cytomegalovirus exposure and HLA in healthy donors. Study summary: The 90 to 150 validation repertoires were produced on the same platform as the 550 to 700 repertoires of the first cohort. This was reported in a later analysis.

CDR1 is SEHNR and CDR2 is FQNEAQ in the germline V gene (reference sequence). V gave up 4 bases and J gave up 0 bases; unmatched junction bases: 6. The CDR3 runs 16 residues. Study-level points and caveats: The study put under 200 TCR beta chains on its list as cytomegalovirus-associated.

Separation from the roughly 700-subject first cohort characterized the roughly 120-subject validation cohort, to which the donors belonged. Some clones are missing from TCRdb's copy, which holds only in-frame ones; the method was immunoSEQ multiplex PCR. The sample shows about 360,000 clones, roughly 90% of them seen only once. Concerning this clone: Its antigen remains unknown.

The source material was PBMCs. This chain links TRBV7-9 with TRBJ2-1, with 7 nucleotides matching TRBD2. The TCR was taken from a young woman in good health and CMV-seronegative. CDR3 amino acids: CASSWDYMSSYNEQFF. The CDR3 nucleotides are TGTGCCAGCAGCTGGGACTATATGAGCTCCTACAATGAGCAGTTCTTC.